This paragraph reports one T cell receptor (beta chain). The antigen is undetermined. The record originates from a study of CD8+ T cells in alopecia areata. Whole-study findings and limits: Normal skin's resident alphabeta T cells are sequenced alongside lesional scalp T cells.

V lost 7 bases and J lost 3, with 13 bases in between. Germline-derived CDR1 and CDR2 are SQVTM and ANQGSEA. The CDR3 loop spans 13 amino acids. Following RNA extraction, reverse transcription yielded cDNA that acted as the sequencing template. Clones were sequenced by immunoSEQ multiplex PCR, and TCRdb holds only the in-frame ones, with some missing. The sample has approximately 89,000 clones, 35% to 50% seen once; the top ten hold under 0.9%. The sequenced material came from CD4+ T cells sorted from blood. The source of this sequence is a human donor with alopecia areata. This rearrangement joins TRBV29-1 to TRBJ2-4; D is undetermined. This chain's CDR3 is CSAWALGKNIQYF. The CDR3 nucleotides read TGCAGCGCATGGGCCCTGGGCAAAAACATTCAGTACTTC. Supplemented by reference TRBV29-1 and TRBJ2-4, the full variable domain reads SAVISQKPSRDICQRGTSLTIQCQVDSQVTMMFWYRQQPGQSLTLIATANQGSEATYESGFVIDKFPISRPNLTFSTLTVSNMSPEDSSIYLCSAWALGKNIQYFGAGTRLSVL.